Presented here are 19 T cell receptor beta chains from one specimen sequenced in a study of blood T cell repertoires in COVID-19. Repertoires were generated with immunoSEQ multiplex PCR, while TCRdb's copy carries only in-frame clones and drops some. The sample has roughly 98,000 clones, 82% seen once. Sequenced input: peripheral blood. These receptors came from an older man with active or convalescent COVID-19.

This clone showed up just once. The chain combines TRBV9 with TRBJ2-3; unclear D gene. CDR1 is SGDLS, CDR2 YYNGEE, per germline. This CDR3 spans 15 amino acids. Trimming shortened V by 0 bases and J by 0 bases, and 8 bases separated the two germline ends. CDR3 nucleotide sequence: TGTGCCAGCAGCGTAGGGGCTACAAGCACAGATACGCAGTATTTT. Its protein is CASSVGATSTDTQYF.

The rearrangement uses TRBV28 and TRBJ2-7; 8 nucleotides align to TRBD1. The germline gives CDR1 MDHEN, CDR2 SYDVKM. The length of the CDR3 is 15 residues. Trimming at V came to 1 base and at J to 3 bases, leaving 5 bases not matched to a gene. Here the CDR3 DNA reads TGTGCCAGCAGTTTATTTGGGACAGGTTACTACGAGCAGTACTTC. Translation: CASSLFGTGYYEQYF.

V gene TRBV7-9 combines with J gene TRBJ1-3; D is ambiguous. The CDR3 consists of 12 residues. Trimming shortened V by 11 bases and J by 2 bases, and 10 bases separated the two germline ends. CDR1 and CDR2 from the germline V gene are SEHNR and FQNEAQ (reference sequence). The CDR3 sequence is CAVGLAGNTIYF. The CDR3 bases are TGTGCCGTTGGGCTCGCTGGAAACACCATATATTTT.

The chain is built from TRBV19 and TRBJ1-4, with D unresolved. Trimming pared 6 bases from V and 10 bases from J, leaving 24 bases between. The CDR3 totals 16 residues. Per germline, CDR1 LNHDA and CDR2 SQIVND (reference sequence). In nucleotides, the CDR3 is TGTGCCAGTAGCCAGACGGGTACTATTAATGAGGGAAAACTGTTTTTT. It is translated as CASSQTGTINEGKLFF.

The chain is built from TRBV18 and TRBJ1-4; 9 bases are shared with TRBD1. The trim removed 3 bases at V and 0 bases at J, leaving 5 bases unmatched. The V gene's germline CDR1 is KGHSH and CDR2 LQKENI. The CDR3 spans 17 residues. CDR3 amino acids: CASSPTRTGATNEKLFF. The CDR3 DNA reads as TGTGCCAGCTCACCTACGAGGACAGGGGCAACTAATGAAAAACTGTTTTTT.

The chain combines TRBV11-1 with TRBJ2-7; 7 bases match TRBD1. V shed 1 base and J 7 bases; nucleotides not matched to a gene: 7. This CDR3 has 14 residues. Germline V gene sequence: CDR1 SGHAT, CDR2 FQDESV (reference sequence). The CDR3 here is CASSLGTGVEEQYF. The CDR3, as DNA: TGTGCCAGCAGCTTAGGAACAGGGGTTGAAGAGCAGTACTTC.

This clone occurred once. The rearrangement joins TRBV2 to TRBJ2-5, with D perhaps matching TRBD2 (6 bases). This CDR3 contains 14 residues. CDR1 is SNHLY and CDR2 is FYNNEI in the germline V gene. Trimming shortened V by 3 bases and J by 3 bases, and 11 bases separated the two germline ends. In DNA, the CDR3 is TGTGCCAGCAGTGAGATGGGGGAGGAAGAGACCCAGTACTTC. Translating gives CASSEMGEEETQYF.

The gene calls are TRBV15 and TRBJ2-1; a possible D gene is TRBD2 (6 bases). With 3 bases removed from V and 0 bases from J, the gap between germline ends came to 15 bases. Germline V gene lookup returns CDR1 LNHNV and CDR2 YYDKDF (reference sequence). The CDR3 runs 17 residues. CDR3 sequence: CATSSDSAGSSYNEQFF. CDR3 nucleotide sequence: TGTGCCACCAGCAGTGACAGCGCCGGGAGCTCCTACAATGAGCAGTTCTTC.

This rearrangement joins TRBV18 to TRBJ1-2; a weak D match, TRBD1 (6 bases). This CDR3 has 13 amino acids. Germline V gene sequence: CDR1 KGHSH, CDR2 LQKENI. Trimming took off 3 bases at V and 4 bases at J, with 9 bases between the two ends. Written as DNA, the CDR3 is TGTGCCAGCTCACCGCCAGGGGCCTATGGCTACACCTTC. Amino acids: CASSPPGAYGYTF. The variable domain in full, with the rest retrieved from reference TRBV18 and TRBJ1-2, is NAGVMQNPRHLVRRRGQEARLRCSPMKGHSHVYWYRQLPEEGLKFMVYLQKENIIDESGMPKERFSAEFPKEGPSILRIQQVVRGDSAAYFCASSPPGAYGYTFGSGTRLTVV.

V and J are TRBV7-9 and TRBJ2-5, with TRBD1 identical over 7 bases. Germline V lookup: CDR1 SEHNR, CDR2 FQNEAQ (reference sequence). The CDR3 extends over 14 amino acids. V lost 5 bases, J lost 4 bases, and 7 bases stayed unmatched. The CDR3 sequence is CASSTTGKGETQYF. For the CDR3, the DNA is TGTGCCAGCAGCACGACAGGGAAAGGAGAGACCCAGTACTTC.

The V and J genes are TRBV19 and TRBJ1-3; D is uncertain. CDR3 size: 16 residues. Trimming took 6 bases from V and 0 from J, leaving 15 bases between them. CDR1 and CDR2 from the germline V gene are LNHDA and SQIVND (reference sequence). Here the CDR3 reads CASRGPATGSGNTIYF. The CDR3 coding sequence is TGTGCCAGTAGAGGTCCAGCAACGGGCTCTGGAAACACCATATATTTT.

This clone was seen more than once but under ten times. V is TRBV19 and J is TRBJ2-2, with D possibly matching TRBD2 (6 bases). CDR1 is LNHDA and CDR2 is SQIVND in the germline V gene (reference sequence). The CDR3 length is 16 residues. V shed 7 bases and J shed 2 bases, with 17 bases lying between them. CDR3 bases: TGTGCCAGTACCCCGTGGGGGGTCCGAAACACCGGGGAGCTGTTTTTT. It yields the protein CASTPWGVRNTGELFF.

This clone came up once. J is TRBJ1-2 and V is TRBV5-5; D is uncertain. Trimming cost V 0 bases and J 4 bases, with 10 bases left between them. Germline V gene data show CDR1 as SGHKS and CDR2 as YYEKEE (reference sequence). This CDR3 has 14 residues. Here the CDR3 DNA reads TGTGCCAGCAGCTTGGTGGCGGCAACCTATGGCTACACCTTC. It yields the protein CASSLVAATYGYTF.

V and J are TRBV6-2 or TRBV6-3 and TRBJ2-3, with D unclear. V was shortened by 5 bases and J by 8 bases, with 11 bases between the two germline ends. The CDR3 covers 12 residues. The V gene's germline CDR1 is MNHEY and CDR2 SVGEGT. CDR3: CASSPADSTQYF. The CDR3 DNA follows: TGTGCCAGCAGTCCGGCGGATAGTACGCAGTATTTT.

J is TRBJ2-5 and V is TRBV10-3, with D possibly TRBD1 on 5 matching bases. The CDR3 has 13 amino acids. Germline V CDR1 and CDR2: ENHRY, SYGVKD. Trimming shortened V by 6 bases and J by 4 bases, and 12 bases separated the two germline ends. This CDR3 reads CAISPTQGETQYF. The CDR3, as DNA: TGTGCCATCAGCCCGACCCAGGGAGAGACCCAGTACTTC.

The chain has TRBV19 and TRBJ2-7, with D maybe TRBD1 (6 bases). The CDR3 contains 13 residues. The V gene's germline CDR1 is LNHDA and CDR2 SQIVND (reference sequence). V lost 3 bases and J 6 bases, leaving 12 bases between the germline ends. The CDR3 DNA sequence: TGTGCCAGTAGTATCCTGTCAGGGGCCGAGCAGTACTTC. Its protein is CASSILSGAEQYF.

The chain employs TRBV12-3 or TRBV12-4 and TRBJ2-1; D unclear. V lost 3 bases, J lost 8 bases, and 8 bases lay in between. The CDR3 length is 12 residues. CDR3 region: CASSFYPDEQFF. CDR3 nucleotide sequence: TGTGCCAGCAGTTTCTATCCCGATGAGCAGTTCTTC.

The chain employs TRBV3-1 (or the pseudogene TRBV3-2) and TRBJ2-5; 8 positions agree with TRBD2. Germline CDR1 and CDR2: LGHDT and YNNKEL (reference sequence). The CDR3 consists of 16 residues. After removal of 5 bases from V and 5 bases from J, the junction contained 13 bases not matched to a gene. The CDR3 here is CASSANLAGGRETQYF. The CDR3 region has the DNA TGTGCCAGCAGCGCCAATCTCGCGGGGGGTAGGGAGACCCAGTACTTC.

The rearrangement joins TRBV12-3 or TRBV12-4 to TRBJ1-1; D is uncertain. The CDR3 runs 13 residues. Trimming took off 7 bases at V and 0 bases at J, with 9 bases between the two ends. The CDR3 region is CASTRELNTEAFF. CDR3 bases: TGTGCCAGCACCCGAGAATTGAACACTGAAGCTTTCTTT.